These 29 T cell receptor beta chains were all obtained from the same sample, sequenced in a study of T cells of healthy individuals. TCRdb re-called the 5' RACE reads with MiXCR, one entry per CDR3 protein. The top ten clones hold about 16% of a sample with 50,000 to 55,000 distinct CDR3 sequences, 14% to 15% of them seen once. Every receptor here comes from a human donor in good health.

This clonotype was seen at least ten times. The rearrangement links TRBV12-3 or TRBV12-4 to TRBJ2-5; 9 nucleotides align to TRBD2. Losses at the gene ends were 2 bases for V and 2 bases for J; bases not matched to a gene: 6. This CDR3 is built from 16 residues. CDR3 residues: CASSLYPLAGQETQYF. In DNA form, the CDR3 reads TGTGCCAGCAGTTTATACCCTCTAGCGGGACAAGAGACCCAGTACTTC.

There are many counts of this clonotype. The rearrangement links TRBV7-6 to TRBJ2-3; D unclear. Between the trimmed V and J ends, which lost 6 bases and 6 bases, there was a span of 16 bases. Germline V lookup: CDR1 SGHVS, CDR2 FNYEAQ. The CDR3 runs to 14 residues. The CDR3 DNA reads as TGTGCCAGCAGTCAGCCTGCTGCTGGGGATACGCAGTATTTT. It yields the protein CASSQPAAGDTQYF. Full variable domain (remainder filled in from reference TRBV7-6 and TRBJ2-3): GAGVSQSPRYKVTKRGQDVALRCDPISGHVSLYWYRQALGQGPEFLTYFNYEAQQDKSGLPNDRFSAERPEGSISTLTIQRTEQRDSAMYRCASSQPAAGDTQYFGPGTRLTVL.

This clonotype was observed at least ten times. The gene calls are TRBV7-2 and TRBJ1-5; perhaps TRBD1 as D (5 bases). The germline V and J ends were trimmed by 0 bases and 5 bases, with 5 bases remaining between them. From germline, CDR1 is SGHTA and CDR2 FQGNSA. CDR3 size: 13 residues. The CDR3 protein is CASSLARDQPQHF. The CDR3, as DNA: TGTGCCAGCAGCTTAGCCAGGGATCAGCCCCAGCATTTT.

This clonotype has only a few counts. The chain joins TRBV7-2 to TRBJ2-3, with D maybe TRBD1 (6 bases). V lost 3 bases, J lost 6 bases, and 7 bases lay in between. The CDR3 consists of 12 residues. Germline V gene data show CDR1 as SGHTA and CDR2 as FQGNSA. DNA for the CDR3: TGTGCCAGCAGCTTCACAGGGGATACGCAGTATTTT. Its protein product is CASSFTGDTQYF.

The table lists this clonotype with a count of one. Just one base apart from a much larger clone, this may be a read error. V gene TRBV6-1 combines with J gene TRBJ2-1; D is unresolved. V was clipped by 4 bases and J by 10 bases, with 17 bases between them. The CDR3 has 14 residues. From germline, CDR1 is MNHNS and CDR2 SASEGT. The CDR3 sequence: CASSVSGNGHEQFF. Written as DNA, the CDR3 is TGTGCCAGCAGTGTCTCGGGTAACGGCCACGAGCAGTTCTTC.

The V gene is TRBV11-2, the J gene TRBJ1-2; D is undetermined. Trimming shortened V by 7 bases and J by 4 bases, and 19 bases separated the two germline ends. From germline, CDR1 is SGHAT and CDR2 FQNNGV. CDR3 length: 15 residues. The CDR3 loop is CASIDNLQRPYGYTF. The CDR3 coding sequence is TGTGCCAGCATCGATAACTTACAGCGACCCTATGGCTACACCTTC.

This clonotype was seen many times. The V gene is TRBV7-9, the J gene TRBJ2-7, with D perhaps TRBD1 or TRBD2 (6 bases each). CDR1 is SEHNR and CDR2 is FQNEAQ in the germline V gene (reference sequence). CDR3 length: 14 amino acids. Trimming pared 7 bases from V and 1 base from J, leaving 14 bases between. The DNA of the CDR3 is TGTGCCAGCACCCTTAGGGGGGATTCCTACGAGCAGTACTTC. This translates into CASTLRGDSYEQYF.

This clonotype has a count of ten or more. This rearrangement joins TRBV9 to TRBJ2-5; 8 positions match TRBD1. V trimming: 0 bases; J trimming: 5 bases; junction bases outside the gene matches: 9. CDR1 is SGDLS and CDR2 is YYNGEE in the germline V gene. The CDR3 has 16 amino acids. CDR3 loop: CASSVAPLDRGETQYF. CDR3 bases: TGTGCCAGCAGCGTAGCTCCCCTTGACAGGGGCGAGACCCAGTACTTC. Using reference TRBV9 and TRBJ2-5 for the parts outside the CDR3, the full variable domain is DSGVTQTPKHLITATGQRVTLRCSPRSGDLSVYWYQQSLDQGLQFLIQYYNGEERAKGNILERFSAQQFPDLHSELNLSSLELGDSALYFCASSVAPLDRGETQYFGPGTRLLVL.

Many counts were recorded for this clonotype. This sequence joins TRBV12-5 and TRBJ1-5; 8 nucleotides line up with TRBD1. The CDR3 length is 15 residues. With 6 bases clipped from V and 7 bases from J, the junction kept 11 bases outside the gene matches. Germline lookup yields CDR1 LGHNT and CDR2 FRNRAP. As DNA, the CDR3 is TGTGCTAGTGGGACCATGACAGGGACAGGCCAGCCCCAGCATTTT. Protein sequence: CASGTMTGTGQPQHF.

This clonotype appeared a few times. The chain employs TRBV4-1 and TRBJ1-1; D unresolved. Trimming shortened V by 0 bases and J by 4 bases, and 6 bases separated the two germline ends. Looked up from germline, CDR1 is MGHRA and CDR2 is YSYEKL. CDR3 length: 13 amino acids. CDR3 nucleotide sequence: TGCGCCAGCAGCCAAGAAGGGTTCACTGAAGCTTTCTTT. Amino acid sequence: CASSQEGFTEAFF.

The genes are TRBV18 and TRBJ1-4; no definite D call. CDR1 and CDR2 (germline): KGHSH, LQKENI. The CDR3 is made up of 13 amino acids. V was trimmed by 8 bases and J by 0 bases, leaving 7 bases between them. Here the CDR3 DNA reads TGTGCCAGCCGACAAGCAACTAATGAAAAACTGTTTTTT. Translation: CASRQATNEKLFF.

This clonotype appeared a single time. The gene calls are TRBV12-3 or TRBV12-4 and TRBJ2-2; possible D gene TRBD2, 6 bases. The CDR3 loop spans 14 amino acids. V was pared by 3 bases and J by 5 bases, with 10 bases between. The DNA for the CDR3 is TGTGCCAGCAGTTTCCGCCGGGGGACCGGGGAGCTGTTTTTT. As protein: CASSFRRGTGELFF.

The V gene is TRBV30, the J gene TRBJ2-7, with D unclear. The ends were cut back, 0 bases at V and 1 base at J, with 13 bases in the middle. CDR3 length: 15 residues. Germline V gene lookup returns CDR1 GTSNPN and CDR2 SVGIG (reference sequence). The CDR3 sequence is CAWSVDLGWSYEQYF. CDR3 bases: TGTGCCTGGAGTGTTGACTTGGGATGGTCCTACGAGCAGTACTTC.

This clonotype turned up a few times. V is TRBV20-1 and J is TRBJ2-7; 10 bases line up with TRBD1. Per germline, CDR1 DFQATT and CDR2 SNEGSKA (reference sequence). With 2 bases clipped from V and 5 bases from J, the junction kept 6 bases outside the gene matches. CDR3 length: 14 residues. CDR3 loop: CSARRDRGPNEQYF. The CDR3 DNA follows: TGCAGTGCTAGACGGGACAGGGGTCCCAACGAGCAGTACTTC.

Ten or more counts support this clonotype. The V and J genes are TRBV2 and TRBJ1-5; possible D gene TRBD1, 6 bases. This CDR3 spans 15 amino acids. V was clipped by 4 bases and J by 2 bases, with 12 bases between them. Germline V gene data show CDR1 as SNHLY and CDR2 as FYNNEI. Here the CDR3 DNA reads TGTGCCAGCAGTGCCACAGGGAACGGCAATCAGCCCCAGCATTTT. Amino acids: CASSATGNGNQPQHF.

This clonotype appeared many times. The V gene is TRBV15, the J gene TRBJ2-1; a weak D match, TRBD2 (5 bases). The germline V and J ends were trimmed by 0 bases and 3 bases, with 15 bases remaining between them. Germline V gene data show CDR1 as LNHNV and CDR2 as YYDKDF (reference sequence). This CDR3 has 17 residues. Here the CDR3 reads CATSRDPSGWIYNEQFF. The CDR3 DNA reads TGTGCCACCAGCAGAGATCCGAGCGGCTGGATCTACAATGAGCAGTTCTTC.

This clonotype was recorded many times. This chain joins TRBV7-2 and TRBJ2-7; unclear D gene. V was shortened by 4 bases and J by 4 bases, with 14 bases between the two germline ends. CDR1 and CDR2 (germline): SGHTA, FQGNSA. The CDR3 spans 14 residues. For the CDR3, the DNA is TGTGCCAGCAGCTCCCCTACCCTTCCGTACGAGCAGTACTTC. Amino acids: CASSSPTLPYEQYF.

This clonotype came up many times. V and J are TRBV10-2 and TRBJ2-1; 7 bases align to TRBD2. The CDR3 length is 15 residues. Trimming cost V 5 bases and J 5 bases; bases outside gene matches: 9. Germline V lookup: CDR1 WSHSY, CDR2 SAAADI. The DNA of the CDR3 is TGCGCCAGCAGTCTCGGACTAGTGATCGACAATGAGCAGTTCTTC. Encoded protein: CASSLGLVIDNEQFF.

V gene TRBV2 combines with J gene TRBJ2-1; 9 bases fit TRBD2. Trimming at V came to 6 bases and at J to 2 bases, leaving 5 bases not matched to a gene. The CDR3 loop spans 15 amino acids. The germline CDR1 and CDR2 sequences are SNHLY and FYNNEI. The CDR3 bases are TGTGCCAGCAGACCGGGACTAGCCACCTACAATGAGCAGTTCTTC. This gives the protein CASRPGLATYNEQFF.

The chain carries TRBV7-2 and TRBJ2-3; D perhaps matches TRBD2 (7 bases). The CDR3 consists of 16 residues. V was clipped by 5 bases and J by 9 bases, with 24 bases between them. Germline V gives CDR1 SGHTA, CDR2 FQGNSA. The CDR3 nucleotides are TGTGCCAGCAGCCCCCGGGGGGACAAGCGCCTATGGACGCAGTATTTT. It yields the protein CASSPRGDKRLWTQYF.

This clonotype was observed a few times. The gene calls are TRBV19 and TRBJ1-5; D may be TRBD1 (6 bases). V was clipped by 6 bases and J by 3 bases, with 12 bases between them. From germline, CDR1 is LNHDA and CDR2 SQIVND (reference sequence). This CDR3 is built from 14 residues. CDR3: CASSPDSYNQPQHF. The DNA of the CDR3 is TGTGCCAGTAGCCCGGACAGTTACAATCAGCCCCAGCATTTT.

In this sample, this clonotype turned up many times. V is TRBV5-1 and J is TRBJ2-3, with 9 bases lining up with TRBD2. The V segment lost 0 bases and the J segment 1 base; nucleotides outside the gene matches: 3. This CDR3 contains 16 residues. Looked up from germline, CDR1 is SGHRS and CDR2 is YFSETQ. In DNA form, the CDR3 reads TGCGCCAGCAGCTTGGCGGCGGGGGGGCGCACAGATACGCAGTATTTT. This codes for CASSLAAGGRTDTQYF.

This clonotype was recorded many times. The chain combines TRBV5-6 with TRBJ1-1; 7 bases match TRBD1. This CDR3 spans 16 amino acids. V was pared by 5 bases and J by 1 base, with 11 bases of the junction left unmatched. The germline gives CDR1 SGHDT, CDR2 YYEEEE. For the CDR3, the DNA is TGTGCCAGCAGTTACCTGAACAGGGGCAGGAACACTGAAGCTTTCTTT. Encoded protein: CASSYLNRGRNTEAFF.

This clonotype was detected many times. The rearrangement links TRBV4-3 to TRBJ1-5; D call uncertain. Trimming cost V 0 bases and J 4 bases, with 10 bases left between them. CDR1 LGHNA and CDR2 YSLEER come from the germline V gene. CDR3 size: 15 residues. The CDR3 DNA is TGCGCCAGCAGCCAAGATTTGGGCGGGAATCAGCCCCAGCATTTT. Protein product: CASSQDLGGNQPQHF.

This clonotype was counted at least ten times. This chain uses TRBV30 with TRBJ2-1; possibly TRBD1 for D (5 bases). From germline, CDR1 is GTSNPN and CDR2 SVGIG (reference sequence). Trimming removed 2 bases at V and 8 bases at J, with 10 bases between. This CDR3 region has 12 residues. The CDR3 DNA reads as TGTGCCTGGAGTTCAGCCAGGGATGAGCAGTTCTTC. It is translated as CAWSSARDEQFF.

The table lists this clonotype with a few counts. The V and J genes are TRBV19 and TRBJ2-1, with TRBD2 matching over 10 bases. V trimming: 2 bases; J trimming: 7 bases; junction bases outside the gene matches: 8. CDR3 length: 16 amino acids. Germline CDR1 reads LNHDA; CDR2 reads SQIVND (reference sequence). The CDR3 DNA follows: TGTGCCAGTAGTATACGGGCAGCGGGAGGGGTAAATGAGCAGTTCTTC. Translating it yields CASSIRAAGGVNEQFF.

The chain recombines TRBV6-2 or TRBV6-3 with TRBJ2-5; D unclear. V gave up 4 bases and J gave up 2 bases, with 17 bases separating them. Germline-derived CDR1 and CDR2 are MNHEY and SVGEGT. This CDR3 comprises 16 residues. As DNA, the CDR3 is TGTGCCAGCAGTTCTAGTACTCCGGACCGGCAAGAGACCCAGTACTTC. This translates into CASSSSTPDRQETQYF.

Only a few counts were recorded for this clonotype. The chain employs TRBV10-1 and TRBJ2-3; D could derive from TRBD1 or TRBD2 (5 bases each). Germline values: CDR1 WNHNN, CDR2 SYGVQD (reference sequence). V gave up 7 bases and J gave up 3 bases, with 14 bases separating them. The CDR3 length is 14 residues. In DNA, the CDR3 is TGCGCCAGCAAGGGACCTTCTATAACAGATACGCAGTATTTT. Its translation: CASKGPSITDTQYF.

The rearrangement links TRBV7-8 to TRBJ1-5; 10 nucleotides line up with TRBD1. This CDR3 contains 18 residues. Germline trimming cut 7 bases from V and 1 base from J; bases unmatched to any gene: 13. CDR1 is SGHVS, CDR2 FQNEAQ, per germline. The chain's CDR3 is CASTPKRTGGVSNQPQHF. CDR3 nucleotide sequence: TGTGCCAGCACCCCAAAACGGACAGGGGGGGTCAGCAATCAGCCCCAGCATTTT.